This section outlines one TCR beta chain sequence together with its context. Trimming stripped 9 bases from V and 2 bases from J, with 17 bases between. Germline values: CDR1 SGHKS, CDR2 YYEKEE (reference sequence). The CDR3 spans 14 residues. Generated by immunoSEQ multiplex PCR, the TCRdb table keeps only in-frame clones and is missing some. The repertoire holds 130,000 to 150,000 clones, with 88% as singletons. The sample comes from a study of control samples from healthy donors and cancer patients. The material sequenced was blood. This TCR came from a woman in her twenties or thirties in good health. V is TRBV5-5 and J is TRBJ2-5; D could derive from TRBD1 or TRBD2 (5 bases each). This chain's CDR3 is CATASRDGQETQYF. The CDR3, as DNA: TGTGCCACCGCGTCTCGGGACGGGCAAGAGACCCAGTACTTC.